These 11 T cell receptor beta chains share one sample of origin, sequenced in a study of blood T cell repertoires in COVID-19. The method was immunoSEQ multiplex PCR; TCRdb's version includes in-frame clones alone and lacks a portion of them. The sample includes hundreds of thousands of clones, 75% to 90% of them seen just once. Source material: peripheral blood. The receptor source for this set is a woman in her twenties or thirties with active or convalescent COVID-19.

This sequence joins TRBV19 and TRBJ1-3; no reliable D call. This CDR3 is 14 amino acids long. V shed 3 bases and J shed 0 bases, with 6 bases lying between them. The germline V gene encodes CDR1 LNHDA and CDR2 SQIVND (reference sequence). CDR3 region: CASSISPSGNTIYF. DNA for the CDR3: TGTGCCAGTAGTATCTCTCCCTCTGGAAACACCATATATTTT.

This rearrangement joins TRBV5-6 to TRBJ2-1; the D is unclear. CDR1 is SGHDT, CDR2 YYEEEE, per germline. V shed 2 bases and J shed 13 bases, with 16 bases lying between them. The CDR3 loop spans 13 amino acids. The CDR3 region has the DNA TGTGCCAGCAGCTTTAGAGACACCGGCCGACAGTTCTTC. It translates to CASSFRDTGRQFF.

Written as DNA, the CDR3 is TGTGCCAGCAGCTTAACAGGGCAAACACCTGAAGCTTTCTTT. As protein: CASSLTGQTPEAFF. This chain links TRBV7-9 with TRBJ1-1; a weak D match, TRBD1 (6 bases). From germline, CDR1 is SEHNR and CDR2 FQNEAQ (reference sequence). V was pared by 2 bases and J by 6 bases, with 13 bases between. CDR3 length equals 14 residues.

The chain links TRBV25-1 to TRBJ2-5; 7 bases agree with TRBD1. The CDR3 extends over 13 amino acids. The germline V gene has CDR1 MGHDK and CDR2 SYGVNS. V was pared by 7 bases and J by 1 base, with 3 bases of the junction left unmatched. CDR3 nucleotide sequence: TGTGCCAGCATTCGGACAGGCCAAGAGACCCAGTACTTC. Amino acids: CASIRTGQETQYF.

The V gene is TRBV19, the J gene TRBJ2-7; 7 positions match TRBD1. Germline assignment: CDR1 LNHDA and CDR2 SQIVND (reference sequence). The CDR3 is made up of 14 amino acids. V dropped 5 bases and J dropped 0; count of bases not matched to a gene: 4. CDR3 DNA sequence: TGTGCCAGTAGTTCCCGGGACAGCTCCTACGAGCAGTACTTC. Its protein product is CASSSRDSSYEQYF.

The V and J genes are TRBV7-6 and TRBJ2-5; D is possibly TRBD1 (5 bases). The germline V gene encodes CDR1 SGHVS and CDR2 FNYEAQ. This CDR3 comprises 14 residues. V was cut by 5 bases and J by 2 bases, with 12 bases left in between. CDR3 sequence (DNA): TGTGCCAGCAGCCTGACAGAATTACAAGAGACCCAGTACTTC. Translating gives CASSLTELQETQYF.

This clone was detected a few times. The chain has TRBV19 and TRBJ1-1, with TRBD1 matching over 9 bases. Germline-derived CDR1 and CDR2 are LNHDA and SQIVND (reference sequence). The CDR3 runs 14 residues. J lost 5 bases, V lost 4 bases, and 5 bases had no gene match. DNA of the CDR3: TGTGCCAGTAGTACGGGACAGGGAAGGACTGAAGCTTTCTTT. It codes for CASSTGQGRTEAFF.

This clone was observed a handful of times. This chain links TRBV6-1 with TRBJ2-1; 11 bases match TRBD2. V gave up 4 bases and J gave up 4 bases; unmatched junction bases: 6. Per germline, CDR1 MNHNS and CDR2 SASEGT. The CDR3 is 16 amino acids. The CDR3 is CASSARLAGSYNEQFF. Written as DNA, the CDR3 is TGTGCCAGCAGTGCAAGACTAGCGGGATCGTACAATGAGCAGTTCTTC.

The chain joins TRBV6-6 to TRBJ2-1; 16 positions agree with TRBD2. The CDR3 spans 16 residues. V shed 6 bases and J 3 bases; nucleotides not matched to a gene: 2. Germline V gene sequence: CDR1 MNHNY, CDR2 SVGAGI (reference sequence). CDR3 loop: CASRGLAGGGYNEQFF. CDR3 coding DNA: TGTGCCAGCAGGGGACTAGCGGGAGGGGGCTACAATGAGCAGTTCTTC.

This clone was seen just once. For the CDR3, the DNA is TGTGCCAGCAGCTTAACCCTGAGAGAGGGAGAGGACCCAGATACGCAGTATTTT. Its protein is CASSLTLREGEDPDTQYF. The genes are TRBV7-9 and TRBJ2-3; D is perhaps TRBD2 (5 bases). CDR3 size: 18 residues. CDR1 SEHNR and CDR2 FQNEAQ come from the germline V gene (reference sequence). Trimming pared 2 bases from V and 4 bases from J, leaving 22 bases between.

The chain couples TRBV6-2 or TRBV6-3 to TRBJ1-1; D ambiguous. Trimming removed 2 bases from V and 1 base from J, with 11 bases in between. Germline V CDR1 and CDR2: MNHEY, SVGEGT. CDR3 length equals 15 residues. CDR3 loop: CASSYTMPGNTEAFF. The CDR3, as DNA: TGTGCCAGCAGTTACACGATGCCGGGGAACACTGAAGCTTTCTTT.